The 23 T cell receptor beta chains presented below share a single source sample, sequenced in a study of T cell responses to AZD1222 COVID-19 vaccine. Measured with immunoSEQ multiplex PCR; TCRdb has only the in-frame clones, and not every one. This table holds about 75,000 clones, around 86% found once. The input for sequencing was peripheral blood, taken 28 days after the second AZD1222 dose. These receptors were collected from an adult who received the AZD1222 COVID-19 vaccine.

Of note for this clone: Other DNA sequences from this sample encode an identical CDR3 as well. CDR3 DNA sequence: TGTGCCAGCAGTTTAGGGGGGACAGGGAACACTGAAGCTTTCTTT. Residues: CASSLGGTGNTEAFF. This sequence joins TRBV27 and TRBJ1-1; 8 nucleotides line up with TRBD1. V dropped 2 bases and J dropped 1; count of bases not matched to a gene: 3. This CDR3 has 15 residues. Germline V gives CDR1 MNHEY, CDR2 SMNVEV (reference sequence).

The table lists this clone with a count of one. The CDR3 protein is CAISGRNTEAFF. CDR3 sequence (DNA): TGTGCCATCAGCGGGAGGAACACTGAAGCTTTCTTT. The V call is TRBV10-3, the J call TRBJ1-1; no reliable D call. V lost 6 bases, J lost 1 base, and 6 bases lay in between. Germline lookup yields CDR1 ENHRY and CDR2 SYGVKD. The CDR3 consists of 12 residues.

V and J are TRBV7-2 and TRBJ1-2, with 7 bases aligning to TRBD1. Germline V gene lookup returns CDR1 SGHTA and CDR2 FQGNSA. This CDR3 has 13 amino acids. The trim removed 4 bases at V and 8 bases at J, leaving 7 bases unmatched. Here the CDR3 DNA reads TGTGCCAGCAGCTCCGACAGGGCTGAAGGCTACACCTTC. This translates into CASSSDRAEGYTF.

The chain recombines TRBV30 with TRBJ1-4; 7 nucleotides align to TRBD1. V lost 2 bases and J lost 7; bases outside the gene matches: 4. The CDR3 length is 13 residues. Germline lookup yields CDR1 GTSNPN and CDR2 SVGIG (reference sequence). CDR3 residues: CAWSMGQLEKLFF. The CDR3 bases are TGTGCCTGGAGTATGGGACAGCTTGAAAAACTGTTTTTT.

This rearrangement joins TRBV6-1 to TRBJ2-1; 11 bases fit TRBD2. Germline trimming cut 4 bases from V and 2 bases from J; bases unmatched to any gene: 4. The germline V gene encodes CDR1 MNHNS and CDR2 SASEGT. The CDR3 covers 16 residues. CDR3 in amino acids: CASSGRLAGTYNEQFF. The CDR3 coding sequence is TGTGCCAGCAGTGGGAGACTAGCGGGGACCTACAATGAGCAGTTCTTC.

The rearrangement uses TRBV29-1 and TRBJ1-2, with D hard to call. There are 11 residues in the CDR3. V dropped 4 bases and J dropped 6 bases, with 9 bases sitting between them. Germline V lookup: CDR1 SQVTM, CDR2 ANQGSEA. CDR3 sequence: CSVVVGHGYTF. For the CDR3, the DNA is TGCAGCGTTGTGGTAGGGCATGGCTACACCTTC. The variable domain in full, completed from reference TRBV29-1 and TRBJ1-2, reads SAVISQKPSRDICQRGTSLTIQCQVDSQVTMMFWYRQQPGQSLTLIATANQGSEATYESGFVIDKFPISRPNLTFSTLTVSNMSPEDSSIYLCSVVVGHGYTFGSGTRLTVV.

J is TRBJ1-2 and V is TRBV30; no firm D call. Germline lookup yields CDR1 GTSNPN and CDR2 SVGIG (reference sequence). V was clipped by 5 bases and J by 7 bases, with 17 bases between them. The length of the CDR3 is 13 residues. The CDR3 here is CAWAPGRDTGYTF. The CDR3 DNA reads TGTGCCTGGGCCCCGGGAAGGGATACTGGCTACACCTTC.

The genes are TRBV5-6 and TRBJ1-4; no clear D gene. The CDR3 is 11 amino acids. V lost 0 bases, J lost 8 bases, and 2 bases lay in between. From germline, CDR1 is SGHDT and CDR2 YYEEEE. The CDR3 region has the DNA TGTGCCAGCAGCTTGGGCGAAAAACTGTTTTTT. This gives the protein CASSLGEKLFF. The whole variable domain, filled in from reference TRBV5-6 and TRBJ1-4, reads DAGVTQSPTHLIKTRGQQVTLRCSPKSGHDTVSWYQQALGQGPQFIFQYYEEEERQRGNFPDRFSGHQFPNYSSELNVNALLLGDSALYLCASSLGEKLFFGSGTQLSVL.

As DNA, the CDR3 is TGTGCCAGTAGAGAGGACAGGGACAATCAGCCCCAGCATTTT. This gives the protein CASREDRDNQPQHF. V is TRBV19 and J is TRBJ1-5; 8 bases fit TRBD1. The CDR3 covers 14 residues. The germline V gene encodes CDR1 LNHDA and CDR2 SQIVND (reference sequence). The J segment lost 3 bases and the V segment lost 6 bases, leaving 4 bases of the junction unmatched.

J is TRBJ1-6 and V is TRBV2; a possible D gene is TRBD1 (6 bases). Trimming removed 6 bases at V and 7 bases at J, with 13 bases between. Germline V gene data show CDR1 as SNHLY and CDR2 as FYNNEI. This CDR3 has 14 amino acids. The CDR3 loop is CASRRTEANSPLHF. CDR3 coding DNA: TGTGCCAGCAGGCGGACAGAAGCGAATTCACCCCTCCACTTT.

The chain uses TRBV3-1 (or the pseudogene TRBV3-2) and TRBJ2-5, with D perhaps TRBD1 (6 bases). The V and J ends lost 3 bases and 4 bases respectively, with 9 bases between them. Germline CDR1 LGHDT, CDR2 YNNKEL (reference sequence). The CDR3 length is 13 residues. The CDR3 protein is CASSQDSRETQYF. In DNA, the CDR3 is TGTGCCAGCAGCCAGGACAGCCGAGAGACCCAGTACTTC.

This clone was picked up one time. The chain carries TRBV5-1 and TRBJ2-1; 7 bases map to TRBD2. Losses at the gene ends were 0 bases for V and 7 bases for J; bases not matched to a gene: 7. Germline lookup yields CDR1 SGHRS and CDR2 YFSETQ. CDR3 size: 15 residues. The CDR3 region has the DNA TGCGCCAGCAGCTTGGTGGGTCTAGCGGTGAATGAGCAGTTCTTC. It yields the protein CASSLVGLAVNEQFF.

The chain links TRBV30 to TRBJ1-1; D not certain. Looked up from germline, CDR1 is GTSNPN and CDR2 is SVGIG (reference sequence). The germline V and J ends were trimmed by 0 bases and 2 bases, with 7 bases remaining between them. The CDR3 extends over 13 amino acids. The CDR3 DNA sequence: TGTGCCTGGAGTGTCGCCGTAAACACTGAAGCTTTCTTT. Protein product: CAWSVAVNTEAFF.

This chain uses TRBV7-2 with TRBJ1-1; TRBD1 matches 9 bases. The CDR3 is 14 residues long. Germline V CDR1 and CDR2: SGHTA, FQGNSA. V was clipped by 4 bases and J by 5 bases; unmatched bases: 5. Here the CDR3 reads CASSSSGTGTEAFF. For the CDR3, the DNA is TGTGCCAGCAGCTCCTCCGGGACAGGGACTGAAGCTTTCTTT.

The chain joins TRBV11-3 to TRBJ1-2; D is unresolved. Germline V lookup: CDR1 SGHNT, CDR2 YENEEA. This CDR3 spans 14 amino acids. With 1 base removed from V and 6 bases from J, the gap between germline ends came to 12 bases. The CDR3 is CASSLGQRSHGYTF. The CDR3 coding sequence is TGTGCCAGCAGCTTAGGTCAGAGGTCTCATGGCTACACCTTC.

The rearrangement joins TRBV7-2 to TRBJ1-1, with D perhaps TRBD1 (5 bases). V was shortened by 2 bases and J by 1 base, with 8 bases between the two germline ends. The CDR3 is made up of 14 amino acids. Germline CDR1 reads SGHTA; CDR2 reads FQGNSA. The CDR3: CASSLQGTNTEAFF. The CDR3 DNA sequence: TGTGCCAGCAGCTTACAGGGAACGAACACTGAAGCTTTCTTT.

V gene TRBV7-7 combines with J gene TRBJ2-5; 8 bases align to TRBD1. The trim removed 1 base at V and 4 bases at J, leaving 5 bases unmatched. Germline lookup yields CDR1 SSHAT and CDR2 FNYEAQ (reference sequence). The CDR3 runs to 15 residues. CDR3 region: CASSLGAGGGETQYF. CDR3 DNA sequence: TGTGCCAGCAGCTTAGGGGCAGGGGGCGGAGAGACCCAGTACTTC.

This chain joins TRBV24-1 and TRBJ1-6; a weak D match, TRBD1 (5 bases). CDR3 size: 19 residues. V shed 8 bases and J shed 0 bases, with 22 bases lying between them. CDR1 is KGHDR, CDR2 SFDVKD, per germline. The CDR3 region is CATTCGGLRRRSYNSPLHF. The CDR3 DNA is TGTGCCACCACTTGCGGGGGGTTACGCCGCCGCTCCTATAATTCACCCCTCCACTTT.

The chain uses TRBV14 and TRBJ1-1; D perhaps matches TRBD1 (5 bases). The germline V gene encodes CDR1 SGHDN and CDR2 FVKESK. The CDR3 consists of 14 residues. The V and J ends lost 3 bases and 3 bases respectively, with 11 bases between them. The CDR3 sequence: CASSQRQRDTEAFF. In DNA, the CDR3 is TGTGCCAGCAGCCAGAGACAGAGAGACACTGAAGCTTTCTTT.

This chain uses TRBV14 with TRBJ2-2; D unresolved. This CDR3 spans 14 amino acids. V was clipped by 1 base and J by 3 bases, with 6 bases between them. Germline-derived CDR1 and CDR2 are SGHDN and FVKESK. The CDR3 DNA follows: TGTGCCAGCAGCCAAGGGCGGTACACCGGGGAGCTGTTTTTT. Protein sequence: CASSQGRYTGELFF.

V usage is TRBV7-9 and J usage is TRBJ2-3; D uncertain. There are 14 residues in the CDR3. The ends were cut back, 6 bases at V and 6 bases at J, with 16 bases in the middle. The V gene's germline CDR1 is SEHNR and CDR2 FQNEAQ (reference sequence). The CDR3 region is CASRLVEAPDTQYF. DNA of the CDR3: TGTGCCAGCAGGCTCGTTGAGGCCCCCGATACGCAGTATTTT.

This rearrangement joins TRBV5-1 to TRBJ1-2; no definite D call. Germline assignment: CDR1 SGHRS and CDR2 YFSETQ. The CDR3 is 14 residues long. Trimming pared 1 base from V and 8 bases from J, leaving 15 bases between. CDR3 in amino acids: CASSLSPGKGGYTF. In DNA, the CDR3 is TGCGCCAGCAGCTTGAGTCCGGGTAAAGGCGGCTACACCTTC. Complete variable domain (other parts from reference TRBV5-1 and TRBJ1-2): KAGVTQTPRYLIKTRGQQVTLSCSPISGHRSVSWYQQTPGQGLQFLFEYFSETQRNKGNFPGRFSGRQFSNSRSEMNVSTLELGDSALYLCASSLSPGKGGYTFGSGTRLTVV.

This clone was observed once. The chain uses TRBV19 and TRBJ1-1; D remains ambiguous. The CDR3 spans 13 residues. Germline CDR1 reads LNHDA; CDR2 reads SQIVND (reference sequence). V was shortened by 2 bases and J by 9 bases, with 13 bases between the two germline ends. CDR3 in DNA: TGTGCCAGTAGTATAACTTACGGATCGAAAGCTTTCTTT. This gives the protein CASSITYGSKAFF.